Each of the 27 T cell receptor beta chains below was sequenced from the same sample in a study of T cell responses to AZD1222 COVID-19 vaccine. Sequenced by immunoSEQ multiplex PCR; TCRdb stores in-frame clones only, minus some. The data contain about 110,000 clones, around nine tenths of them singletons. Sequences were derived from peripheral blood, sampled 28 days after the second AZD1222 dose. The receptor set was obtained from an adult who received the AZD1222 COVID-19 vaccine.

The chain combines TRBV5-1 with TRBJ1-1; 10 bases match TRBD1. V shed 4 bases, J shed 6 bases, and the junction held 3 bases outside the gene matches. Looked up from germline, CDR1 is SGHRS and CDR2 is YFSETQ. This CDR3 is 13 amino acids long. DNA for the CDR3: TGCGCCAGCAGCGGGGGGACAGGGGCTGAAGCTTTCTTT. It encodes CASSGGTGAEAFF.

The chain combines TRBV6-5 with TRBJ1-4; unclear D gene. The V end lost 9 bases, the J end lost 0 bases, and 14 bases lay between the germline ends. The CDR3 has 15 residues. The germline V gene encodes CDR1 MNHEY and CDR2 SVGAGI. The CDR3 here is CASGAVKTTNEKLFF. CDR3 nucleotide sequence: TGTGCCAGTGGTGCGGTGAAAACAACTAATGAAAAACTGTTTTTT.

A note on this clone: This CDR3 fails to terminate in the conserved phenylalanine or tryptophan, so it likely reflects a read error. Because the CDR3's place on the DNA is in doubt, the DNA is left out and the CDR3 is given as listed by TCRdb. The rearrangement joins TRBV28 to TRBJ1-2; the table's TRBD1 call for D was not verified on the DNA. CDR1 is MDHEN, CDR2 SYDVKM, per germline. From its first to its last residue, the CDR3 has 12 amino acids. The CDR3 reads CASRQTGGIGYL.

Written as DNA, the CDR3 is TGTGCCAGTATGATCCGGGGGACTGAAGCTTTCTTT. This codes for CASMIRGTEAFF. The chain carries TRBV19 and TRBJ1-1, with D maybe TRBD1 (5 bases). The V gene lost 7 bases and the J gene lost 5 bases, with 11 bases spanning the gap. The V gene's germline CDR1 is LNHDA and CDR2 SQIVND (reference sequence). The CDR3 totals 12 residues. The full variable domain, in which reference TRBV19 and TRBJ1-1 provide the parts outside the CDR3, is DGGITQSPKYLFRKEGQNVTLSCEQNLNHDAMYWYRQDPGQGLRLIYYSQIVNDFQKGDIAEGYSVSREKKESFPLTVTSAQKNPTAFYLCASMIRGTEAFFGQGTRLTVV.

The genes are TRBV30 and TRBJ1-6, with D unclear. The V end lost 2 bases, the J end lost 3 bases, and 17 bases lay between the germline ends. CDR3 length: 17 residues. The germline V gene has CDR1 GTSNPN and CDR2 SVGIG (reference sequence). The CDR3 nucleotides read TGTGCCTGGAGTCCCGGAGGTGCGGGTCTCTATAATTCACCCCTCCACTTT. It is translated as CAWSPGGAGLYNSPLHF.

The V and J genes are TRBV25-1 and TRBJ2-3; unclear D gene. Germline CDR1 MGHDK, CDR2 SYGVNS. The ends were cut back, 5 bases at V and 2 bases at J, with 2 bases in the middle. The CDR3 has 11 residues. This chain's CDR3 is CASSYTDTQYF. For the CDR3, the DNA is TGTGCCAGCAGTTACACAGATACGCAGTATTTT.

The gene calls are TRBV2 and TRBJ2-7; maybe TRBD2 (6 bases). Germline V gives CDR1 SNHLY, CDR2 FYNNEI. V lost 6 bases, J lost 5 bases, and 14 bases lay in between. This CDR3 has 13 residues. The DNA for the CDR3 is TGTGCCAGCAGGGACTACCCCGAAGACGAGCAGTACTTC. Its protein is CASRDYPEDEQYF.

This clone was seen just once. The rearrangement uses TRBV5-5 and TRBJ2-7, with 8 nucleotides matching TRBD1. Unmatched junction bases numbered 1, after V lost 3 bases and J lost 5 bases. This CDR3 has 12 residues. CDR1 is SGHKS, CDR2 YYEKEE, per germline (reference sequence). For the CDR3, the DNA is TGTGCCAGCAGCTCGGACAGGGACGAGCAGTACTTC. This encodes CASSSDRDEQYF.

CDR3 amino acids: CASTDWAAGNYGYTF. Written as DNA, the CDR3 is TGTGCCAGCACAGATTGGGCAGCGGGGAACTATGGCTACACCTTC. The chain couples TRBV5-8 to TRBJ1-2; no definite D call. From germline, CDR1 is SGHTS and CDR2 YDEGEE. Trimming removed 6 bases at V and 2 bases at J, with 17 bases between. The CDR3 extends over 15 amino acids.

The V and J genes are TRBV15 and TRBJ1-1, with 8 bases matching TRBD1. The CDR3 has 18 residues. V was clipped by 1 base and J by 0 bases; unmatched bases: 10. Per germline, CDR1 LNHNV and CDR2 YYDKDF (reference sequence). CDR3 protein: CATSRAAGTGVLNTEAFF. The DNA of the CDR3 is TGTGCCACCAGCAGAGCCGCCGGGACAGGAGTCCTGAACACTGAAGCTTTCTTT.

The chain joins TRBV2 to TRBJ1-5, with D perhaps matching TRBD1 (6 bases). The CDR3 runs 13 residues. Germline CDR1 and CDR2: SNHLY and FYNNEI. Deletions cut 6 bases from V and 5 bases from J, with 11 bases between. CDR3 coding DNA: TGTGCCAGCAGAGGGGGGCAGGATCAGCCCCAGCATTTT. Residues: CASRGGQDQPQHF.

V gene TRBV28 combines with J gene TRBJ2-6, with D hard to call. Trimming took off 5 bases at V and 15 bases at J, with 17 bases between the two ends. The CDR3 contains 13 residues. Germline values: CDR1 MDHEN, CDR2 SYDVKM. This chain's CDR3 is CASSPTSKAALTF. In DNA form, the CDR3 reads TGTGCCAGCAGTCCGACATCTAAGGCGGCCCTGACTTTC.

CDR3 nucleotides: TGTGCCAGCAGTCCGGGGACAGGGAAGTCCCCAAGGCAGCCCCAGCATTTT. Protein product: CASSPGTGKSPRQPQHF. This rearrangement joins TRBV27 to TRBJ1-5; 9 bases fit TRBD1. Per germline, CDR1 MNHEY and CDR2 SMNVEV (reference sequence). The CDR3 loop spans 17 amino acids. V trimming: 5 bases; J trimming: 7 bases; junction bases outside the gene matches: 15.

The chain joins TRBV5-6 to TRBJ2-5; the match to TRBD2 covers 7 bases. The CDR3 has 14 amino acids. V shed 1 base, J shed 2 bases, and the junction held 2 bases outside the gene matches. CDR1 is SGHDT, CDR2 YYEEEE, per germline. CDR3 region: CASSLLGGQETQYF. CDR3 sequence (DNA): TGTGCCAGCAGCTTGTTGGGAGGGCAAGAGACCCAGTACTTC.

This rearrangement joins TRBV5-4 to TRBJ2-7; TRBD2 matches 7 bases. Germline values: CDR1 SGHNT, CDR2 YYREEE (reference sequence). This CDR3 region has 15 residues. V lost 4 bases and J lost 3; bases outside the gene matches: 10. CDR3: CASSTRSGLYYEQYF. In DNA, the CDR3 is TGTGCCAGCAGCACTCGTAGCGGGCTCTACTACGAGCAGTACTTC.

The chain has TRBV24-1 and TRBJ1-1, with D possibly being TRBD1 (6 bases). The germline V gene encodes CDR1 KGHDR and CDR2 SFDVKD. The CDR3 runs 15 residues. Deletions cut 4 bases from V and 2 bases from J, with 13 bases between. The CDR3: CATSDNSQGNTEAFF. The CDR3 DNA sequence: TGTGCCACCAGTGACAACTCACAGGGAAACACTGAAGCTTTCTTT.

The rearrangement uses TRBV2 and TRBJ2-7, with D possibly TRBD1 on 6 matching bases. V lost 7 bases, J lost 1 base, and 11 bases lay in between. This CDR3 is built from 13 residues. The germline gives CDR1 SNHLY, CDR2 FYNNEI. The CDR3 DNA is TGTGCCAGCACCATACAGGGTTCCTACGAGCAGTACTTC. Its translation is CASTIQGSYEQYF.

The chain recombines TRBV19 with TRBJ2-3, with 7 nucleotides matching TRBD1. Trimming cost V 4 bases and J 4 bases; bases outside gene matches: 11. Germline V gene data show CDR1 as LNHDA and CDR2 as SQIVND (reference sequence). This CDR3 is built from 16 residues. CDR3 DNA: TGTGCCAGTAGTACCCGACAGGGTTTAGCACCAGATACGCAGTATTTT. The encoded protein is CASSTRQGLAPDTQYF.

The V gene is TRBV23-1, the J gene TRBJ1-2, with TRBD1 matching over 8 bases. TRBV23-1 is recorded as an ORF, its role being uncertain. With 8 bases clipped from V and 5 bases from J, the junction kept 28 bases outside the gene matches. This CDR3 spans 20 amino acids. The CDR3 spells CASGRQGLDWAIGGGYGYTF. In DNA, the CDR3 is TGCGCCAGCGGACGACAGGGGTTGGATTGGGCGATTGGCGGGGGTTATGGCTACACCTTC.

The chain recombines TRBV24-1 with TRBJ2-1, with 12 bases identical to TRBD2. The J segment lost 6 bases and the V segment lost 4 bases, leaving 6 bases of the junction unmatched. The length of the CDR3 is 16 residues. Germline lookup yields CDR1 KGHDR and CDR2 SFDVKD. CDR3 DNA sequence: TGTGCCACCAGTGACCCTGGACTAGCGGGAATCAATGAGCAGTTCTTC. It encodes CATSDPGLAGINEQFF.

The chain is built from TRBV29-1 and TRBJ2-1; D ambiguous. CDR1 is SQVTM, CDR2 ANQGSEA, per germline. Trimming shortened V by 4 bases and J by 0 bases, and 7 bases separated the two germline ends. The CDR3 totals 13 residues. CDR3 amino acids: CSVGGNSYNEQFF. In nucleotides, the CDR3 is TGCAGCGTTGGGGGTAACTCCTACAATGAGCAGTTCTTC.

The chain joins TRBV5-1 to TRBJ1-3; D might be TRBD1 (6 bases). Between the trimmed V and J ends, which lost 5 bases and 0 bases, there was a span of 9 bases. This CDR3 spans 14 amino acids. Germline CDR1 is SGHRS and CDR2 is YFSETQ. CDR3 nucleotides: TGCGCCAGCAGAACAGGGTTCTCTGGAAACACCATATATTTT. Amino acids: CASRTGFSGNTIYF.

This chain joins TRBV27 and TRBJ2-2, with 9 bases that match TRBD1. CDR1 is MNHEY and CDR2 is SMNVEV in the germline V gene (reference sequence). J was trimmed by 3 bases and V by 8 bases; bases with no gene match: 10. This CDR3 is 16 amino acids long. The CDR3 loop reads CASYTQGARDTGELFF. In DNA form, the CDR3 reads TGTGCCAGCTATACACAGGGGGCAAGGGACACCGGGGAGCTGTTTTTT.

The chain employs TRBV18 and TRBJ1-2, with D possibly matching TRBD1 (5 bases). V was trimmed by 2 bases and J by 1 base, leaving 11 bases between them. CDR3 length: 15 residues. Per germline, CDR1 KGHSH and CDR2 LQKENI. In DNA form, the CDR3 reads TGTGCCAGCTCACCATCGTCAGGGTTTAACTATGGCTACACCTTC. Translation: CASSPSSGFNYGYTF.

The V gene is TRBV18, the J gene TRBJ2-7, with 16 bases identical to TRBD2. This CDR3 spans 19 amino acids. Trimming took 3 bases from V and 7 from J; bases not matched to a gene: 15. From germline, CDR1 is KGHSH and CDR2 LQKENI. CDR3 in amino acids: CASSPGGTSGRARLGEQYF. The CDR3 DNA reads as TGTGCCAGCTCACCGGGAGGGACTAGCGGGAGGGCCCGCCTGGGGGAGCAGTACTTC.

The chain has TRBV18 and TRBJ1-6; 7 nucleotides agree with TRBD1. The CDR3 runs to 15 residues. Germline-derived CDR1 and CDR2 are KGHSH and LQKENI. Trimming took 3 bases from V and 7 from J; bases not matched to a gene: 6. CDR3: CASSPGQETNSPLHF. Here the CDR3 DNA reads TGTGCCAGCTCACCCGGACAGGAAACAAATTCACCCCTCCACTTT.

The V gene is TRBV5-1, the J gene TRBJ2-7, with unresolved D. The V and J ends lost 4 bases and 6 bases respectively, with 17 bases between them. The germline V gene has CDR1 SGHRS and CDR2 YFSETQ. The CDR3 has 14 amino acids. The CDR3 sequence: CASSSRSPPFEQYF. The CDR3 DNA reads TGCGCCAGCAGCAGCCGGTCCCCGCCTTTCGAGCAGTACTTC.